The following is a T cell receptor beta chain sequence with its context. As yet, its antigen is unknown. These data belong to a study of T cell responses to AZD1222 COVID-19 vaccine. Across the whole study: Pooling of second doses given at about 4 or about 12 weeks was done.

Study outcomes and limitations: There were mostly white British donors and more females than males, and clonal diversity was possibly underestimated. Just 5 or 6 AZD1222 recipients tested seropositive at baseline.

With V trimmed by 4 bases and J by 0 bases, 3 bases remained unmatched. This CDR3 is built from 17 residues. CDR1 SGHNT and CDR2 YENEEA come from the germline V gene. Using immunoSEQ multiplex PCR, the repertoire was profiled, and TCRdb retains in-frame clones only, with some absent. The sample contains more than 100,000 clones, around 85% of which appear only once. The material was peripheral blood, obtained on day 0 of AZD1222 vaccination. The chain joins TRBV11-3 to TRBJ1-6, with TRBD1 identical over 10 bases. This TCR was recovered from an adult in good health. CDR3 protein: CASSSGQGISYNSPLHF. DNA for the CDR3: TGTGCCAGCAGCTCGGGACAGGGGATCTCCTATAATTCACCCCTCCACTTT.